This T cell receptor (beta chain) was observed in a study of OX40 agonist ivuxolimab in advanced cancers. As for the study in general: Prior anti-PD-1, anti-PD-L1 or anti-CTLA-4 therapy did not bar entry, and about 40% had some.

Assay used: immunoSEQ multiplex PCR; TCRdb lists only in-frame clones, some missing. This sample carries just under 20,000 clones, 84% of them seen once, and the ten largest clones take 30%. Concerning this clone itself: Its antigen remains unknown.

Findings and limits, study-wide: Clonal expansion by week 6 occurred in CD4+ and CD8+ blood T cells (at 0.1 to 3.0 mg/kg).

Germline CDR1 and CDR2: SGHTS and YDEGEE. The CDR3 totals 12 residues. The V end was cut by 4 bases, the J end by 2 bases, with 7 bases between. The material was CD4+ or CD8+ T cells sorted from blood, obtained in a trial of the OX40 agonist ivuxolimab. This chain connects TRBV5-8 to TRBJ2-7; the D gene is possibly TRBD1 (5 bases). This receptor was obtained from an adult with an advanced solid tumor such as melanoma, head and neck, liver or kidney cancer. The DNA of the CDR3 is TGTGCCAGCAGCCTGACAGCCTACGAGCAGTACTTC. It specifies CASSLTAYEQYF.